This TCR beta chain comes out of a study of cytomegalovirus exposure and HLA in healthy donors. V dropped 3 bases and J dropped 3 bases, with 11 bases sitting between them. The CDR3 is 15 amino acids. Germline values: CDR1 MGHDK, CDR2 SYGVNS. It was with 60 Vbeta and 13 Jbeta primers that the PCR ran. Sequenced by immunoSEQ multiplex PCR; TCRdb stores in-frame clones only, minus some. Seen here are approximately 150,000 clones, about three quarters observed once, and the top ten hold about 4.7%. At the time of sampling, donors were nominally healthy, though unrecorded immune exposures were likely. The receptor's source is a young man in good health and CMV-seropositive. The specimen sequenced was PBMCs. The chain is built from TRBV25-1 and TRBJ2-2; TRBD1 is a possible D gene (7 bases). CDR3 region: CASSDRRGDTGELFF. CDR3 coding DNA: TGTGCCAGCAGTGATCGCAGGGGGGACACCGGGGAGCTGTTTTTT.